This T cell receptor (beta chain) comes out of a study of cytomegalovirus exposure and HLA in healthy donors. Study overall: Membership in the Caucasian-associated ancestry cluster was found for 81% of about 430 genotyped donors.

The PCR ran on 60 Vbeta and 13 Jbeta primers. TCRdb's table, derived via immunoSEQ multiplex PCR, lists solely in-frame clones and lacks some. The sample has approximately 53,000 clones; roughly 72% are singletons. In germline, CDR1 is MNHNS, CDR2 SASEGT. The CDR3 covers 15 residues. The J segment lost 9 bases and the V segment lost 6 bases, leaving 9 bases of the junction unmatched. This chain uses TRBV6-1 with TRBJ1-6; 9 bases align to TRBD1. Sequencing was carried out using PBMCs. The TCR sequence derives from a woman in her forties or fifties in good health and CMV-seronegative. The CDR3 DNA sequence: TGTGCCAGCAGAGCCGGGACAGGGATCGGTTCACCCCTCCACTTT. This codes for CASRAGTGIGSPLHF.